This T cell receptor beta chain was observed in a study of blood T cells in healthy people across ages. Then a second PCR, running roughly 7 to 12 cycles, was carried out with a sample-barcoded 5' primer and a J-beta primer mix. TCRdb reprocessed the 5' RACE reads with MiXCR, giving one entry per CDR3 protein. The repertoire holds hundreds of thousands of distinct CDR3 sequences, with under 55% as singletons. The V gene's germline CDR1 is MNHEY and CDR2 SVGAGI. Deletions cut 6 bases from V and 3 bases from J, with 9 bases between. The length of the CDR3 is 12 residues. This clonotype was recorded at least ten times.

This TCR derives from a man aged 80 or over in good health. The chain recombines TRBV6-5 with TRBJ2-7; possibly TRBD2 for D (5 bases). The sequenced sample consisted of blood. This CDR3 reads CASRGGHYEQYF. The CDR3 nucleotides are TGTGCCAGCAGGGGCGGGCACTACGAGCAGTACTTC.